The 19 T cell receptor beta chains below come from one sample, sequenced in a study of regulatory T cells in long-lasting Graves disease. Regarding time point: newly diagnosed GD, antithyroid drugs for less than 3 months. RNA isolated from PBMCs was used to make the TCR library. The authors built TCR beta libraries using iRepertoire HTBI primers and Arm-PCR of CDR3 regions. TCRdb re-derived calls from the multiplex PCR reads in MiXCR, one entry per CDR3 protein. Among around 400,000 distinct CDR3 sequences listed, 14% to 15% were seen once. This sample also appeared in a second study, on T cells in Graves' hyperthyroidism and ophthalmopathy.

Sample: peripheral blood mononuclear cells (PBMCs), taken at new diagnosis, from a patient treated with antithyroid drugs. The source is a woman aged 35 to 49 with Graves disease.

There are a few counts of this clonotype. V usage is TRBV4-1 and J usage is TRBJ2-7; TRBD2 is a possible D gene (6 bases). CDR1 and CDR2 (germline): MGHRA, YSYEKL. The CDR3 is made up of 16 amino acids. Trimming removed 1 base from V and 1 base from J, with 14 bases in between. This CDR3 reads CASSQATLATSYEQYF. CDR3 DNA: TGCGCCAGCAGCCAAGCCACCCTAGCGACGTCCTACGAGCAGTACTTC.

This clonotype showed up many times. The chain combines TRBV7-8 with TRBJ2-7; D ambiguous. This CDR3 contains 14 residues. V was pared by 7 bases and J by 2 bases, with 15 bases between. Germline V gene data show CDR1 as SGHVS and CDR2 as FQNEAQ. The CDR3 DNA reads TGTGCCAGCACCGCCCGTGGTATTCCCTACGAGCAGTACTTC. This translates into CASTARGIPYEQYF.

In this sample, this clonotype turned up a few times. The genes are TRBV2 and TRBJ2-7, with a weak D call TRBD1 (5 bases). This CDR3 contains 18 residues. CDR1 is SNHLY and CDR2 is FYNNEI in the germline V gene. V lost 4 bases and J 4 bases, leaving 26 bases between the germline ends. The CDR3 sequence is CASSGLGAQDGHSYEQYF. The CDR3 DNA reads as TGTGCCAGCAGTGGTCTTGGGGCACAGGACGGACACTCATACGAGCAGTACTTC.

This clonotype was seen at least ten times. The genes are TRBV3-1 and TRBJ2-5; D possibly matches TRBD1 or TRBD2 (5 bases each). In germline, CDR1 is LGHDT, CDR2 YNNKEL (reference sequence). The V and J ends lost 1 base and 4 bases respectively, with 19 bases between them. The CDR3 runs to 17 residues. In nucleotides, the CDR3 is TGTGCCAGCAGCCAAGTGGTTTTGGGGGTGGGTTTAGAGACCCAGTACTTC. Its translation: CASSQVVLGVGLETQYF.

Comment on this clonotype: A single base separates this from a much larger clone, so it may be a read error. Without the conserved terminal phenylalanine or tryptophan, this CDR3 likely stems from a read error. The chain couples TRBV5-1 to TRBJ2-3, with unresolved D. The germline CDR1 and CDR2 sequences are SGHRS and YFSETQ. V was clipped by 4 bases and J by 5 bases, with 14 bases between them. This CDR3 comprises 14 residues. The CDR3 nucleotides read TGCGCCAGCAGCCCTCGGGTCGGTGGAGATACGCAGTATCTT. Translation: CASSPRVGGDTQYL.

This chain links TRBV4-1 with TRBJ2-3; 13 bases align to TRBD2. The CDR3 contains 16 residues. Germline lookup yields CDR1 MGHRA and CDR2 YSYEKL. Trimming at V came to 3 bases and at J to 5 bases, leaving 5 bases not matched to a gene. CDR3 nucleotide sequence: TGCGCCAGCAGCCAGTCCAGACTAGCGGGAGGAGATACGCAGTATTTT. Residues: CASSQSRLAGGDTQYF.

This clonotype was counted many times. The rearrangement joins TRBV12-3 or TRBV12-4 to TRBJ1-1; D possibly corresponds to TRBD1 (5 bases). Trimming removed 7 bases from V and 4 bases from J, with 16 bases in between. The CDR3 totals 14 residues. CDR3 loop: CASTSGFFGTEAFF. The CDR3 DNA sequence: TGTGCCAGCACCTCAGGGTTTTTTGGCACTGAAGCTTTCTTT.

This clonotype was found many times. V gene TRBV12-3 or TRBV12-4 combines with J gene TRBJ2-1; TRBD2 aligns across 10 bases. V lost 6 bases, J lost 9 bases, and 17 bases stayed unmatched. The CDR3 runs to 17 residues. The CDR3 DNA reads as TGTGCCAGCAGGTATCGACTTCTAGCGGGAGTTCCCGGTGAGCAGTTCTTC. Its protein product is CASRYRLLAGVPGEQFF.

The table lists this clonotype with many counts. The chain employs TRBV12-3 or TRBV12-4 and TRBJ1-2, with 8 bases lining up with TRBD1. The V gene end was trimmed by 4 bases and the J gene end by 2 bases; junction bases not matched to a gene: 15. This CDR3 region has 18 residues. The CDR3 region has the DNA TGTGCCAGCAGTTCATACGCGATCCGGACAGGGTCAAACTATGGCTACACCTTC. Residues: CASSSYAIRTGSNYGYTF.

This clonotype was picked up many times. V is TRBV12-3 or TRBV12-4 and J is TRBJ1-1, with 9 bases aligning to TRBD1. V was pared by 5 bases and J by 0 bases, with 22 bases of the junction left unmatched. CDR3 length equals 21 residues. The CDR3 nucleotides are TGTGCCAGCAGTCCCTGGACGTATACAGGGGGCACAGAAACGTTGAACACTGAAGCTTTCTTT. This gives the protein CASSPWTYTGGTETLNTEAFF.

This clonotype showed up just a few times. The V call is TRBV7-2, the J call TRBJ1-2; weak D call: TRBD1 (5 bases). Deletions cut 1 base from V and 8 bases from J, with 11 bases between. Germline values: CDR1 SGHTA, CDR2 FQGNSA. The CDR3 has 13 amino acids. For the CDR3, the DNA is TGTGCCAGCAGCTTAGTTAGCAGGGAAGGCTACACCTTC. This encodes CASSLVSREGYTF.

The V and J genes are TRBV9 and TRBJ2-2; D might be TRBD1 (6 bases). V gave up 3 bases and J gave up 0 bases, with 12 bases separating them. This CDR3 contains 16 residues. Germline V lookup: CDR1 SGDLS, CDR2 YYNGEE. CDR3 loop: CASSATGNPNTGELFF. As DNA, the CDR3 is TGTGCCAGCAGCGCCACAGGGAACCCGAACACCGGGGAGCTGTTTTTT.

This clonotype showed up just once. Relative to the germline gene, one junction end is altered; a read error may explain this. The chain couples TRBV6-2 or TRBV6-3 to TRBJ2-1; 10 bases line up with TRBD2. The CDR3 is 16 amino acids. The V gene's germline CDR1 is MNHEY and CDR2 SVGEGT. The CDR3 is CASNPWRVAGGHEQSF. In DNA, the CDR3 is TGTGCCAGCAACCCATGGCGAGTAGCGGGAGGCCATGAGCAGTCCTTC.

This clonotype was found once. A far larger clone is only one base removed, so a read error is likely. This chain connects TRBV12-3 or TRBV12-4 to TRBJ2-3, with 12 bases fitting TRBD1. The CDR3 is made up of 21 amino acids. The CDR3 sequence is CASSSIQIRDRGLGRYNEQSF. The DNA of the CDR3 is TGTGCCAGCAGTTCCATCCAAATTCGGGACAGGGGGCTAGGGCGTTACAATGAGCAGTCCTTC.

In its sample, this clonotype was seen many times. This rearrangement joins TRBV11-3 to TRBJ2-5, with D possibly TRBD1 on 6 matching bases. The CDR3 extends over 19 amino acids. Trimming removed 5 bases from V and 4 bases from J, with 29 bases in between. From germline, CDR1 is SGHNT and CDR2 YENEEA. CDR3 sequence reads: CASSPSRGVWTLSGETQYF. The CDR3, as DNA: TGTGCCAGCAGCCCCAGCAGGGGAGTTTGGACCCTCTCGGGAGAGACCCAGTACTTC.

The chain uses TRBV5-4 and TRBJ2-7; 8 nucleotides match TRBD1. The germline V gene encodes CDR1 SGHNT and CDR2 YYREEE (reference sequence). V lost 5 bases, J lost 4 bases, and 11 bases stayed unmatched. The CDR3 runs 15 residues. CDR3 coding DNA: TGTGCCAGCAGAGCCTCAGGGGGCAAGGAATACGAGCAGTACTTC. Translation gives CASRASGGKEYEQYF.

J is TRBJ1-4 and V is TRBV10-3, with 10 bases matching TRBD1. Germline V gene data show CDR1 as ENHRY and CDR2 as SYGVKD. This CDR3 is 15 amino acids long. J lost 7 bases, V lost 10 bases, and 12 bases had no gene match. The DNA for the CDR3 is TGTGCCACCATGAGTCCGGGACAGGGGATTGAAAAACTGTTTTTT. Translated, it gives CATMSPGQGIEKLFF.

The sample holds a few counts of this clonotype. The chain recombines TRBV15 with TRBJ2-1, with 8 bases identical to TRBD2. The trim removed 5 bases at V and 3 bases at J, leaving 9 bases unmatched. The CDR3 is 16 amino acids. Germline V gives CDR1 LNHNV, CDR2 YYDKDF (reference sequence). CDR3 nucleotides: TGTGCCACCAGCGAATATGGACTAGCTGGCTACAATGAGCAGTTCTTC. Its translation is CATSEYGLAGYNEQFF.

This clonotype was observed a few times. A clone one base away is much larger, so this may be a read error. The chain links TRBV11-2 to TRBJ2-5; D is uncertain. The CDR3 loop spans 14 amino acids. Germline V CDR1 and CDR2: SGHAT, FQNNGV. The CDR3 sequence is CASSLVGSKEAQYF. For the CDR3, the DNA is TGTGCCAGCAGTTTAGTTGGCTCTAAAGAGGCCCAGTACTTC.